Listed below are T cell receptor beta chains from one sample, sequenced in a study of CD8+ T cells in alopecia areata. Repertoires were generated with immunoSEQ multiplex PCR, while TCRdb's copy carries only in-frame clones and drops some. In the table there are more than 150,000 clones, 60% of which are singletons. The material sequenced was CD4+ T cells sorted from blood, taken at week 4, from a patient treated with tofacitinib. Receptor source: a human donor with alopecia areata. Each CDR3 is given with its conserved first and last residue. A D gene is named only where the DNA matches it firmly. Size values are once, few and many counts, or a class for expanded clones, and some rows have none.

TRBJ1-5,TRBV30,NA,NA,TGTGCCTGGAGTGGCGAGGGATATCAGCCCCAGCATTTT,CAWSGEGYQPQHF
TRBJ2-7,TRBV4-1,NA,NA,TGCGCCAGCAGCCAGATTGGGGGTGCAGGCCCACATACTCCCTACGAGCAGTACTTC,CASSQIGGAGPHTPYEQYF
TRBJ2-3,TRBV29-1,few,NA,TGCAGCGTTGGGGCACTCACAGATACGCAGTATTTT,CSVGALTDTQYF
TRBJ1-5,TRBV7-2,NA,TRBD1,TGTGCCAGCAGCTTAGCGCCCCAGACAGGGGGCCTCAATCAGCCCCAGCATTTT,CASSLAPQTGGLNQPQHF
TRBJ1-1,TRBV30,NA,NA,TGTGCCTGGAGTCGGCAGGGGAACACTGAAGCTTTCTTT,CAWSRQGNTEAFF
TRBJ2-3,TRBV27,NA,NA,TGTGCCAGCAGTCCGAGGACAGTAGCCACAGATACGCAGTATTTT,CASSPRTVATDTQYF
TRBJ2-7,TRBV18,few,NA,TGTGCCAGCTCACCGGCAAGGGGGAGCTCCTACGAGCAGTACTTC,CASSPARGSSYEQYF
TRBJ2-7,TRBV7-9,NA,TRBD1,TGTGCCAGCAGCTCCCCGGGACAGGGGACCTACGAGCAGTACTTC,CASSSPGQGTYEQYF
TRBJ1-3,TRBV7-2,NA,NA,TGTGCCAGCAGCTCACCCAGGTTGCCTGGAAACACCATATATTTT,CASSSPRLPGNTIYF
TRBJ2-6,TRBV7-2,NA,TRBD2,TGTGCCAGCAGCTTGGGCGGGGGGTCCTCTGGGGCCAACGTCCTGACTTTC,CASSLGGGSSGANVLTF
TRBJ1-1,TRBV29-1,NA,NA,TGCAGCGTTGGTAGGGGGGAGACTGAAGCTTTCTTT,CSVGRGETEAFF
TRBJ2-7,TRBV27,NA,NA,TGTGCCAGCAGTTCTAACAGGGAAACCCCCTACGAGCAGTACTTC,CASSSNRETPYEQYF
TRBJ2-3,TRBV2,NA,NA,TGTGCCAGCAACGTACGACCTAGCACAGATACGCAGTATTTT,CASNVRPSTDTQYF
TRBJ1-2,TRBV6-5,NA,NA,TGTGCCAGCAGAGAGGACTATGGCTACACCTTC,CASREDYGYTF
TRBJ2-7,TRBV4-2,few,NA,TGTGCCAGCAGCCAAGATTGGCCGAACGAGCAGTACTTC,CASSQDWPNEQYF
TRBJ1-4,TRBV28,NA,NA,TGTGCCAGCAGCAAAGGGGACGGTGAAAAACTGTTTTTT,CASSKGDGEKLFF
TRBJ2-2,TRBV29-1,few,NA,TGCAGCGTACCCGGGGAATTGAAGACCGGGGAGCTGTTTTTT,CSVPGELKTGELFF
TRBJ2-7,TRBV7-7,NA,NA,TGTGCTAGCAGCCCTCAGGCGGCGGGGGAGCAGTACTTC,CASSPQAAGEQYF
TRBJ1-2,TRBV25-1,NA,NA,TGTGCCAGCAGTGAATACGGGTACAACTATGGCTACACCTTC,CASSEYGYNYGYTF
TRBJ2-7,TRBV5-1,NA,TRBD1,TGCGCCAGCAGCTTGGAATTGGACAGGGTTTACGAGCAGTACTTC,CASSLELDRVYEQYF
TRBJ2-5,TRBV7-2,once,TRBD2,TGTGCCAGCAGCACTGGGACTAGCGGTACGGGGACCCAGTACTTC,CASSTGTSGTGTQYF
TRBJ2-2,TRBV5-6,few,TRBD1,TGTGCCAGCAGAAGAACAGGGGTGGACGGGGAGCTGTTTTTT,CASRRTGVDGELFF
TRBJ2-3,TRBV7-3,NA,NA,TGTGCCAGCAGCTTACCCAGCGGAAACACAGATACGCAGTATTTT,CASSLPSGNTDTQYF
TRBJ2-7,TRBV5-1,NA,NA,TGCGCCAGCAGCTTTGGCGGGACAGTGTACGAGCAGTACTTC,CASSFGGTVYEQYF
TRBJ1-6,TRBV4-3,NA,NA,TGCGCCAGCAGCCAAGGAACGAATTCACCCCTCCACTTT,CASSQGTNSPLHF
TRBJ2-5,TRBV5-6,NA,NA,TGTGCCAGCAGTTCCCTCTGGGGGATAGAGACCCAGTACTTC,CASSSLWGIETQYF
TRBJ1-1,TRBV5-1,NA,NA,TGCGCCAGCAGCCCCGCGGTGTTGGCTGAAGCTTTCTTT,CASSPAVLAEAFF
TRBJ2-1,TRBV10-3,NA,NA,TGTGCCATCAGTGACTGGACCGGCTACAATGAGCAGTTCTTC,CAISDWTGYNEQFF
TRBJ1-1,TRBV29-1,NA,NA,TGCAGCGTTAGTTACACTGAAGCTTTCTTT,CSVSYTEAFF
TRBJ2-2,TRBV29-1,few,NA,TGCAGCTATGGCGAGGGAGACGGGGAGCTGTTTTTT,CSYGEGDGELFF
TRBJ2-7,TRBV27,few,NA,TGTGCCAGTAGAACCGGGCCTCCGTCCTACGAGCAGTACTTC,CASRTGPPSYEQYF
TRBJ2-4,TRBV29-1,NA,NA,TGCAGCATTTTGAGGGACCTTGGAAACATTCAGTACTTC,CSILRDLGNIQYF
TRBJ2-6,TRBV29-1,NA,TRBD1,TGCAGCGTTGGGCCACCCAGGGACAGAAACTCTGGGGCCAACGTCCTGACTTTC,CSVGPPRDRNSGANVLTF
TRBJ2-1,TRBV30,once,TRBD1,TGTGCCTGGAGTACGGGACAGGGGTTTTATGAGCAGTTCTTC,CAWSTGQGFYEQFF
TRBJ2-5,TRBV18,NA,NA,TGTGCCAGCTCTGCTGAAGAGACCCAGTACTTC,CASSAEETQYF
TRBJ1-1,TRBV30,NA,NA,TGTGCCGCCCGAGGCACATTGAACACTGAAGCTTTCTTT,CAARGTLNTEAFF
TRBJ2-1,TRBV11-2,NA,TRBD1,TGTGCCAGCAGCGTGTACAGGGGATCCTACAATGAGCAGTTCTTC,CASSVYRGSYNEQFF
TRBJ1-2,TRBV30,NA,TRBD1,TGTGCCTCCAAACCGGGGGACAGCTACTATGGCTACACCTTC,CASKPGDSYYGYTF
TRBJ2-3,TRBV18,NA,TRBD2,TGTGCCAGCTCACGAGCGGGGCCCACAGATACGCAGTATTTT,CASSRAGPTDTQYF
TRBJ2-5,TRBV29-1,NA,TRBD1,TGCAGCGGCAGACAGGGGGCGCGGGAGACCCAGTACTTC,CSGRQGARETQYF
TRBJ1-2,TRBV2,NA,NA,TGTGCCAGCAGAAGACAGAACTATGGCTACACCTTC,CASRRQNYGYTF
TRBJ2-5,TRBV29-1,NA,TRBD1,TGCAGCGTTGCTGACAGGGGTTTGGAGACCCAGTACTTC,CSVADRGLETQYF
TRBJ2-1,TRBV9,few,TRBD1,TGTGCCAGCAGCTCTTTGCCGGGACAGGGAGCCTACAATGAGCAGTTCTTC,CASSSLPGQGAYNEQFF
TRBJ2-1,TRBV4-1,NA,NA,TGCGCCAGCAGCCAAGTTACCCCCGTGGGTAGCTCCTACAATGAGCAGTTCTTC,CASSQVTPVGSSYNEQFF
TRBJ1-6,TRBV5-4,NA,NA,TGTGCCAGCAGCGCTGACAGGAGAAGGGATTCACCCCTCCACTTT,CASSADRRRDSPLHF
TRBJ1-5,TRBV29-1,NA,NA,TGCAGCGTTGATGGAGGGGACAATCAGCCCCAGCATTTT,CSVDGGDNQPQHF
TRBJ2-1,TRBV7-9,few,NA,TGTGCCAGCAGCTTAATAGGGGGACAGTTCTTC,CASSLIGGQFF
TRBJ2-3,TRBV7-9,NA,NA,TGTGCCAGCACCCAGGCTGGTGCAGATACGCAGTATTTT,CASTQAGADTQYF
TRBJ2-7,TRBV30,few,NA,TGTGCCTGGAGTGTACCCGAAATTTACGAGCAGTACTTC,CAWSVPEIYEQYF
TRBJ1-2,TRBV4-1,few,NA,TGCGCCAGCAGCCAAGATCAATCCAGCTACTATGGCTACACCTTC,CASSQDQSSYYGYTF